This TCR beta chain is from a study of T cell responses to AZD1222 COVID-19 vaccine. About the research overall: Pooled samples include second doses given at about 4 or 12 weeks. The study's findings and limits: CD4 TCRs covered the whole spike, strongest at regions 160-218 and 743-854. Donors skewed white British and female; clonal diversity was possibly underestimated. The study reported that nearly half of spike-specific TCRs target unmutated variant regions.

V was pared by 1 base and J by 4 bases, with 13 bases of the junction left unmatched. The CDR3 contains 18 residues. The germline CDR1 and CDR2 sequences are LGHDT and YNNKEL (reference sequence). The repertoire was sequenced with immunoSEQ multiplex PCR; TCRdb's copy has only in-frame clones and lacks some. The sample includes around 140,000 clones, 80% to 90% of them seen just once. Remarks on this clone: Antigen specificity is unknown.

The receptor's source is an adult in good health. Sequencing used peripheral blood, obtained on day 0 of AZD1222 vaccination. The chain links TRBV3-1 (or the pseudogene TRBV3-2) to TRBJ1-3; 7 bases map to TRBD1. This CDR3 reads CASSQVARQGINGNTIYF. The CDR3 bases are TGTGCCAGCAGCCAAGTGGCCCGACAGGGAATAAACGGAAACACCATATATTTT.